This T cell receptor beta chain was profiled in a study of blood T cell repertoires in COVID-19. Study overall: Samples taken during acute and convalescent COVID-19 were collected in the United States, Italy and Spain.

Source study methods: From reference gene primer amplification, estimates of nucleated cell counts were derived. The repertoire was sequenced with immunoSEQ multiplex PCR; TCRdb's copy has only in-frame clones and lacks some. V, J and clone size were drawn from that table, and D and trimming were deduced from the DNA. The sample consists of a few hundred thousand clones, 80% to 90% of them appearing once. The ends were cut back, 4 bases at V and 0 bases at J, with 16 bases in the middle. This CDR3 has 16 amino acids. Germline V gene lookup returns CDR1 MGHRA and CDR2 YSYEKL. The chain employs TRBV4-1 and TRBJ2-7; D ambiguous. The sequenced sample consisted of peripheral blood. The receptor was isolated from a man aged 45-65 years with active or convalescent COVID-19. CDR3 nucleotide sequence: TGCGCCAGCAGCCTAAAAATCACTGGGCACTCCTACGAGCAGTACTTC. It is translated as CASSLKITGHSYEQYF.